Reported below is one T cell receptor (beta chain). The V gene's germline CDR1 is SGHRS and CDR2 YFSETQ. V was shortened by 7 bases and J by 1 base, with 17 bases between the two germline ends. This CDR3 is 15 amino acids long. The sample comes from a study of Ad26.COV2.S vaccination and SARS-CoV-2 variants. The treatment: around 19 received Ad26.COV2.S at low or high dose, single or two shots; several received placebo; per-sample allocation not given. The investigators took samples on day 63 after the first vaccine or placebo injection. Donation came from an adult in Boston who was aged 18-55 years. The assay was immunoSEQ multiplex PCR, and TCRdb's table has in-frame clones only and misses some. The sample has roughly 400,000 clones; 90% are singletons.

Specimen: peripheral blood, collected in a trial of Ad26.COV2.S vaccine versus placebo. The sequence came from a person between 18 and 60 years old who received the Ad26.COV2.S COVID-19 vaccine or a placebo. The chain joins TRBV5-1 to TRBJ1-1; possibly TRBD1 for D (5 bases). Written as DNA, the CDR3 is TGCGCCAGCGCTAGGGGATCCGACCCGAACACTGAAGCTTTCTTT. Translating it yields CASARGSDPNTEAFF.